This TCR beta chain is drawn from a study of blood T cell repertoires in COVID-19. Study as a whole: Material from acute and convalescent COVID-19 was sourced from the United States, Italy and Spain. Sources were T cells, B-cell-depleted T cells, or PBMCs; the material itself was cDNA or gDNA.

Germline assignment: CDR1 MNHEY and CDR2 SVGEGT. Trimming cost V 5 bases and J 6 bases; bases outside gene matches: 4. This CDR3 region has 13 residues. In the original processing: Amplification of reference gene primers provided the estimated nucleated cell counts. Sequencing used immunoSEQ multiplex PCR; TCRdb keeps in-frame clones, though not all of them. The V and J calls and clone size were taken over from that table, and D and trimming were inferred from the DNA. The top ten clones hold about 7.5% of a sample with approximately 150,000 clones, about 86% of them seen once. The sample was peripheral blood. The V and J genes are TRBV6-2 or TRBV6-3 and TRBJ1-5; 7 bases line up with TRBD1. The clonotype comes from a human donor in a cohort sampled during active COVID-19. CDR3: CASSRGLVQPQHF. CDR3 in DNA: TGTGCCAGCAGTAGGGGGCTGGTTCAGCCCCAGCATTTT.